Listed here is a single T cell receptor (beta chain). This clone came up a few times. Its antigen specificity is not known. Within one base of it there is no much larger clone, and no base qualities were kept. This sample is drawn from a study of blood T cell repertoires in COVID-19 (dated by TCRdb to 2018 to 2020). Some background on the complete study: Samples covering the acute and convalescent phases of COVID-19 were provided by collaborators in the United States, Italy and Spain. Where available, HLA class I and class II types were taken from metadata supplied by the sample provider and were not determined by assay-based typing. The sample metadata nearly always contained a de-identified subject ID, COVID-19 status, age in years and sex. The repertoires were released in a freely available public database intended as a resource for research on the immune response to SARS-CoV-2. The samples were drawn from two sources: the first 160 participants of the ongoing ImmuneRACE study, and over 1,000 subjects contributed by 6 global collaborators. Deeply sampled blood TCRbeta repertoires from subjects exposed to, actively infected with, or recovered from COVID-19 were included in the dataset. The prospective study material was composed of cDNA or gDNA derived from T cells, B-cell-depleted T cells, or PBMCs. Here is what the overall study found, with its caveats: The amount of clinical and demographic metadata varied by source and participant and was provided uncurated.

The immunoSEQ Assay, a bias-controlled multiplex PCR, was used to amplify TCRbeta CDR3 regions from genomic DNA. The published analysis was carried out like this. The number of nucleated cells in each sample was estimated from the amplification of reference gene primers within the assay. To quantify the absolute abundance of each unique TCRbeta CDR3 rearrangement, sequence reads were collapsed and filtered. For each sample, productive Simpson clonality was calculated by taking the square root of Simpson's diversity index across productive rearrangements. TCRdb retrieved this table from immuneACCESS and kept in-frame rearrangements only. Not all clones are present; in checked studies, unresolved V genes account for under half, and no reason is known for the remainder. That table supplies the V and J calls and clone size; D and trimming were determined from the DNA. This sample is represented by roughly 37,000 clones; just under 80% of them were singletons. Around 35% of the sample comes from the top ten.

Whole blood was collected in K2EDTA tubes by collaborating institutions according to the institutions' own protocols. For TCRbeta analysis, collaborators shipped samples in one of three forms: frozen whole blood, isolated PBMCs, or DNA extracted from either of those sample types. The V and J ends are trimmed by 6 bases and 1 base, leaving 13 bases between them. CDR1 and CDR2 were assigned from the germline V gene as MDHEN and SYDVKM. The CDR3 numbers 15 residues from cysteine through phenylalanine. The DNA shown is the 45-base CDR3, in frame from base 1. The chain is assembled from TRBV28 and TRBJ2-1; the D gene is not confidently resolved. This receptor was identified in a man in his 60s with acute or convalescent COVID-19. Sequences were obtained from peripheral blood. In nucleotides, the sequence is TGTGCCAGCAGATCAAAGCCGCCATCCTACAATGAGCAGTTCTTC. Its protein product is CASRSKPPSYNEQFF.